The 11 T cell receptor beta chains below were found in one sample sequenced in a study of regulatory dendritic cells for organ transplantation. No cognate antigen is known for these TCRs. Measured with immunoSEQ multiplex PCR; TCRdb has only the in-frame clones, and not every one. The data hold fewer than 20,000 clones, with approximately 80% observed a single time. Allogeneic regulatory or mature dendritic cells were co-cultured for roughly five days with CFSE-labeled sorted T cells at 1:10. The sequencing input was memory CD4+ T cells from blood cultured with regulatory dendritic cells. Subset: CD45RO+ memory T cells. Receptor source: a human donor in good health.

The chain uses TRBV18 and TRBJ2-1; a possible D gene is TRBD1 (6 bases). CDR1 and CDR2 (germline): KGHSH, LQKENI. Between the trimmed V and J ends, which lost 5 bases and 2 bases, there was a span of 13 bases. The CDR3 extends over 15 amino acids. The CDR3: CASSEMGHPYNEQFF. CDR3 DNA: TGTGCCAGCTCAGAAATGGGACACCCCTACAATGAGCAGTTCTTC.

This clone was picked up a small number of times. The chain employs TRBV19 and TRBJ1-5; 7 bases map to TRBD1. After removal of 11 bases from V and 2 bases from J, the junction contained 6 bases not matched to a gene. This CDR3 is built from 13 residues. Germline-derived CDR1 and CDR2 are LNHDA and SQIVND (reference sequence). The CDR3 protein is CALSDRGNQPQHF. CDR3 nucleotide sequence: TGTGCCCTCTCAGACAGGGGCAATCAGCCCCAGCATTTT. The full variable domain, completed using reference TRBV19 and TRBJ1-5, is DGGITQSPKYLFRKEGQNVTLSCEQNLNHDAMYWYRQDPGQGLRLIYYSQIVNDFQKGDIAEGYSVSREKKESFPLTVTSAQKNPTAFYLCALSDRGNQPQHFGDGTRLSIL.

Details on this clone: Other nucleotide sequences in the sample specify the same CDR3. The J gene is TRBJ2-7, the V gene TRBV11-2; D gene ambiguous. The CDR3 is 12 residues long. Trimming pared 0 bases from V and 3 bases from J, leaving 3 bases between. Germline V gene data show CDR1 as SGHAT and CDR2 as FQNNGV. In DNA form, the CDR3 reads TGTGCCAGCAGCTTAGATCGCTACGAGCAGTACTTC. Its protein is CASSLDRYEQYF.

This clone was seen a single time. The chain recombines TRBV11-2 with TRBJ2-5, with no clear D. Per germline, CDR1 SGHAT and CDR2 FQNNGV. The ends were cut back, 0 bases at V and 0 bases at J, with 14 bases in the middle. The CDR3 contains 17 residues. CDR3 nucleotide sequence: TGTGCCAGCAGCTTAGATCAAGGTAGCAGCTACCAAGAGACCCAGTACTTC. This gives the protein CASSLDQGSSYQETQYF.

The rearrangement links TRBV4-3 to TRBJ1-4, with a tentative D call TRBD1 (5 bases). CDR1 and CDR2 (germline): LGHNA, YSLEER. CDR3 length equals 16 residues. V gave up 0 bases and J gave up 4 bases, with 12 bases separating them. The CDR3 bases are TGCGCCAGCAGCCAAGAAGGGGTTGCCATTAATGAAAAACTGTTTTTT. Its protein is CASSQEGVAINEKLFF.

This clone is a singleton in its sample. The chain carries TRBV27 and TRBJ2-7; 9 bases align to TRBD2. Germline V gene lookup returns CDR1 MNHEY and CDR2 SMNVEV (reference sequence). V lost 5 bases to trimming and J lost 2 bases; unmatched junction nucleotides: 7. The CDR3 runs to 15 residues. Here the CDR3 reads CASSTLAGSTYEQYF. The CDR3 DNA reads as TGTGCCAGCAGTACGCTAGCGGGGAGCACCTACGAGCAGTACTTC.

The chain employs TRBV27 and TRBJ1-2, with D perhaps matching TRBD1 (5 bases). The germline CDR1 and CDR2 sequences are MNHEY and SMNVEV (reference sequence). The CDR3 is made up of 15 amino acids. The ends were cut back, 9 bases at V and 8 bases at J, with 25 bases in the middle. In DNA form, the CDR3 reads TGTGCCAGTGCACCCAGCGTGGGGGGGGGATCCGGCTACACCTTC. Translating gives CASAPSVGGGSGYTF.

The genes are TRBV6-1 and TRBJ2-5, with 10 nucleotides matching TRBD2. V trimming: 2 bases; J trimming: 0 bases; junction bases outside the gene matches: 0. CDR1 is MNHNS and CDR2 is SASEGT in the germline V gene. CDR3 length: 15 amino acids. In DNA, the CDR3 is TGTGCCAGCAGTGAACTAGCGGGGGACCAAGAGACCCAGTACTTC. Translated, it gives CASSELAGDQETQYF.

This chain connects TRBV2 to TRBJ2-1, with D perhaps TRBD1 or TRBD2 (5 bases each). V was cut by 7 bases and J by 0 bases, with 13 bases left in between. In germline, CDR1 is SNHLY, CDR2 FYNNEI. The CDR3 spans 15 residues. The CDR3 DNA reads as TGTGCCAGCAAGCCCGGGGCGAGCTCCTACAATGAGCAGTTCTTC. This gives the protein CASKPGASSYNEQFF.

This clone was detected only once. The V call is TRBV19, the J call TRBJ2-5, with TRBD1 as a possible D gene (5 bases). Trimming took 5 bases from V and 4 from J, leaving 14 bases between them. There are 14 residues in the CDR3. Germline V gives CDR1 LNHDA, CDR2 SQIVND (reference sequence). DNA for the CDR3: TGTGCCAGTAGTTATACAGGAAATCGAGAGACCCAGTACTTC. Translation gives CASSYTGNRETQYF.

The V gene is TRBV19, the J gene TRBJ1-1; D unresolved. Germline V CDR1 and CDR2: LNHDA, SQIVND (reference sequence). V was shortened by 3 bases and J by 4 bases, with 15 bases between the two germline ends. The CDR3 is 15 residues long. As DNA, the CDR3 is TGTGCCAGTAGTATCCTTAGGGCGGGTAGCACTGAAGCTTTCTTT. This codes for CASSILRAGSTEAFF.